Below, 11 T cell receptor beta chains from the same sample are listed, as sequenced in a study of CD8+CD57+ T cells in acquired aplastic anemia (dated by TCRdb to between 2018 and 2020). These reads were obtained on an Illumina HiSeq 2000. Genomic DNA served as template for TCR beta VDJ combination and CDR3 sequence profiling. TCRdb trimmed the raw reads at Q25, called clones with MiXCR and kept productive beta chains. Entries that share a CDR3 protein sequence are merged under the most common genes and DNA. The sample table contains roughly 190,000 distinct CDR3 sequences; only one count was recorded for roughly half of them. Together, the top ten hold about 15% of the sample. The material sequenced was sorted CD4+, CD8+, or CD8+CD57+ T cells (not recorded which) from PBMCs. These receptor sequences come from a human donor in good health, serving as a control.

The gene calls are TRBV15 and TRBJ1-5, with 8 bases identical to TRBD1. J was trimmed by 2 bases and V by 2 bases; bases with no gene match: 8. Germline assignment: CDR1 LNHNV and CDR2 YYDKDF (reference sequence). The CDR3 runs 17 residues. The CDR3 loop reads CATSRKRTGYRNQPQHF. Here the CDR3 DNA reads TGTGCCACCAGCAGAAAGCGGACAGGGTATCGCAATCAGCCCCAGCATTTT.

The chain joins TRBV5-1 to TRBJ2-3; 14 bases map to TRBD2. The CDR3 spans 16 residues. V gave up 6 bases and J gave up 4 bases; unmatched junction bases: 7. The germline V gene encodes CDR1 SGHRS and CDR2 YFSETQ. The CDR3 spells CASNVRTSGGPDTQYF. As DNA, the CDR3 is TGCGCCAGCAACGTAAGGACTAGCGGGGGGCCAGATACGCAGTATTTT. Full variable domain (outside the CDR3, taken from reference TRBV5-1 and TRBJ2-3): KAGVTQTPRYLIKTRGQQVTLSCSPISGHRSVSWYQQTPGQGLQFLFEYFSETQRNKGNFPGRFSGRQFSNSRSEMNVSTLELGDSALYLCASNVRTSGGPDTQYFGPGTRLTVL.

This chain uses TRBV3-1 with TRBJ1-2, with TRBD1 matching over 9 bases. V trimming: 6 bases; J trimming: 6 bases; junction bases outside the gene matches: 5. This CDR3 contains 13 residues. Germline assignment: CDR1 LGHDT and CDR2 YNNKEL (reference sequence). Here the CDR3 reads CASRRQGEDGYTF. In DNA, the CDR3 is TGTGCCAGCAGACGACAGGGGGAGGATGGCTACACCTTC.

V usage is TRBV9 and J usage is TRBJ2-5; 14 nucleotides align to TRBD2. The CDR3 has 16 amino acids. CDR1 and CDR2 from the germline V gene are SGDLS and YYNGEE. With 3 bases clipped from V and 2 bases from J, the junction kept 3 bases outside the gene matches. The CDR3 is CASSAGLAGGQETQYF. For the CDR3, the DNA is TGTGCCAGCAGCGCAGGACTAGCGGGAGGTCAAGAGACCCAGTACTTC.

The V gene is TRBV29-1, the J gene TRBJ1-1; D unresolved. The V gene lost 4 bases and the J gene lost 1 base, with 7 bases spanning the gap. CDR1 is SQVTM, CDR2 ANQGSEA, per germline. This CDR3 is 12 amino acids long. DNA of the CDR3: TGCAGCGTTGGAAGGTCGAACACTGAAGCTTTCTTT. It specifies CSVGRSNTEAFF.

The chain has TRBV10-3 and TRBJ1-6, with D possibly TRBD1 on 5 matching bases. The V end lost 2 bases, the J end lost 7 bases, and 24 bases lay between the germline ends. The CDR3 loop spans 19 amino acids. CDR1 ENHRY and CDR2 SYGVKD come from the germline V gene. CDR3 amino acids: CAISESNPQGWGPNSPLHF. CDR3 in DNA: TGTGCCATCAGTGAGAGCAACCCCCAGGGTTGGGGACCAAATTCACCCCTCCACTTT.

This clonotype was found many times. The gene calls are TRBV20-1 and TRBJ2-3; no clear D. This CDR3 is built from 13 residues. Trimming pared 7 bases from V and 0 bases from J, leaving 11 bases between. Germline CDR1 DFQATT, CDR2 SNEGSKA (reference sequence). The CDR3 DNA is TGCAGTGTAGCCGAACCCAGCACAGATACGCAGTATTTT. Its translation is CSVAEPSTDTQYF.

This clonotype has just a few counts. J is TRBJ2-1 and V is TRBV10-3, with 10 positions matching TRBD2. Trimming cost V 6 bases and J 15 bases; bases outside gene matches: 11. CDR1 is ENHRY and CDR2 is SYGVKD in the germline V gene. This CDR3 comprises 13 residues. The CDR3 loop is CAIRLTSGDKVFF. The CDR3 bases are TGTGCCATCAGGCTAACTAGCGGGGACAAAGTGTTCTTC.

The chain uses TRBV9 and TRBJ2-1; tentative D call: TRBD1 (5 bases). With 0 bases removed from V and 0 bases from J, the gap between germline ends came to 10 bases. CDR1 and CDR2 (germline): SGDLS, YYNGEE. The CDR3 is 16 amino acids. For the CDR3, the DNA is TGTGCCAGCAGCGTAGGCCAGGGTTACTCCTACAATGAGCAGTTCTTC. Its protein is CASSVGQGYSYNEQFF.

About this clonotype: The junction differs from germline at one of its ends, possibly a read error. DNA of the CDR3: TGTGCCAGCAGCGGCCGGACGGCCAGTGAAGCTTTCTTT. It translates to CASSGRTASEAFF. The chain employs TRBV5-1 and TRBJ1-1; D gene unclear. The CDR3 has 13 amino acids. The germline gives CDR1 SGHRS, CDR2 YFSETQ.

This rearrangement joins TRBV6-2 or TRBV6-3 to TRBJ2-2, with D perhaps TRBD2 (5 bases). Per the germline V gene, CDR1 is MNHEY and CDR2 is SVGEGT. V was clipped by 6 bases and J by 1 base, with 12 bases between them. CDR3 length: 15 residues. CDR3 protein: CASRLPRGNTGELFF. The CDR3 DNA reads as TGTGCCAGCAGACTACCCCGGGGGAACACCGGGGAGCTGTTTTTT.